This is a list of T cell receptor beta chains from one sample in a study of blood T cell repertoires in COVID-19. Here immunoSEQ multiplex PCR was the method, and the copy in TCRdb shows in-frame clones only, minus some. The repertoire holds about 75,000 clones, with 88% as singletons. Sequencing input: peripheral blood. The source of these receptors is a human donor in a cohort sampled during active COVID-19. The CDR3 runs from the conserved cysteine through the conserved F or W. D genes are given only for firm matches. The listing skips clone size in some rows; elsewhere it reads once, few, many or a size class.

clone_size	v_call	j_call	cdr3_length	d_call	cdr3_nt	cdr3_aa
.	TRBV3-1/TRBV3-2	TRBJ1-1	15	.	TGTGCCAGCAGCCCAGGGAACCGCGCGAACACTGAAGCTTTCTTT	CASSPGNRANTEAFF
.	TRBV5-1	TRBJ1-6	17	.	TGCGCCAGCAGCTTGGTTTCGTTGAGCTCCTATAATTCACCCCTCCACTTT	CASSLVSLSSYNSPLHF
.	TRBV5-4	TRBJ2-5	13	.	TGTGCCAGCAGCTTGGCCGGGGGAGAGACCCAGTACTTC	CASSLAGGETQYF
.	TRBV7-8	TRBJ1-5	15	.	TGTGCCAGCAGCCCGTCCCTTTATAGCAATCAGCCCCAGCATTTT	CASSPSLYSNQPQHF
.	TRBV7-6	TRBJ2-6	18	TRBD1	TGTGCCAGCAGCACCCGGGACAGGGGTTTTTCTGGGGCCAACGTCCTGACTTTC	CASSTRDRGFSGANVLTF
.	TRBV10-2	TRBJ2-3	15	.	TGCGCCAGCAGTGAGAGCCCTACTAGCACAGATACGCAGTATTTT	CASSESPTSTDTQYF
once	TRBV5-1	TRBJ2-7	15	TRBD1	TGCGCCAGCAGCTGGCAGACAGGGGTTTTGTACGAGCAGTACTTC	CASSWQTGVLYEQYF
.	TRBV4-1	TRBJ2-5	17	TRBD2	TGCGCCAGCAGCCTAGCACAAGCGGGGGGATTTCAAGAGACCCAGTACTTC	CASSLAQAGGFQETQYF
.	TRBV7-9	TRBJ2-1	16	TRBD2	TGTGCCAGCAGCTTAGAGGCGGGAGGATACTACAATGAGCAGTTCTTC	CASSLEAGGYYNEQFF
.	TRBV5-4	TRBJ1-6	16	.	TGTGCCAGCAGTCAAGACGGGAGCTCCTATAATTCACCCCTCCACTTT	CASSQDGSSYNSPLHF
.	TRBV27	TRBJ1-2	14	.	TGTGCCAGCAGTTTGGCCGACAGCAACTATGGCTACACCTTC	CASSLADSNYGYTF
.	TRBV11-2	TRBJ1-2	15	TRBD1	TGTGCCAGCAGCTCTCGGGACAGGGGGCGGGGGGGCTACACCTTC	CASSSRDRGRGGYTF
.	TRBV5-1	TRBJ1-3	13	.	TGCGCCAGCAGCCCCGGTATCGGAAACACCATATATTTT	CASSPGIGNTIYF
.	TRBV25-1	TRBJ2-5	11	.	TGTGCCAGCAGTGCTGAAGAGACCCAGTACTTC	CASSAEETQYF
.	TRBV6-5	TRBJ1-1	13	TRBD1	TGTGCCAGCAACCGGGACAGGAACACTGAAGCTTTCTTT	CASNRDRNTEAFF
once	TRBV9	TRBJ2-4	16	TRBD1	TGTGCCAGCAGCCCCCGGGACAGAAGAGCCAAAAACATTCAGTACTTC	CASSPRDRRAKNIQYF
.	TRBV6-5	TRBJ1-6	13	.	TGTGCCAGCAGTTACTCATACTATTCACCCCTCCACTTT	CASSYSYYSPLHF
.	TRBV7-3	TRBJ2-3	19	TRBD2	TGTGCCAGCAGCCCACCTCTAGCGGGAGGGCCTAGTAGCACAGATACGCAGTATTTT	CASSPPLAGGPSSTDTQYF
.	TRBV29-1	TRBJ2-1	13	TRBD2	TGCAGCGGGCGGGAGTCCTCTGGGAATGAGCAGTTCTTC	CSGRESSGNEQFF
once	TRBV21-1	TRBJ1-1	22	.	TGTGCCAGCAGCATAAAAGGGCCCGGGGGGCCCGGAAAGGATGGGCCGGTCACTGAAGCTTTCTTT	CASSIKGPGGPGKDGPVTEAFF
.	TRBV7-9	TRBJ2-1	13	.	TGTGCCAGCGCGGGGATTTTTTACAATGAGCAGTTCTTC	CASAGIFYNEQFF
.	TRBV24-1	TRBJ2-3	15	TRBD2	TGTGCCACCAGTGTTAGCGGGGGGGCCGTAAATACGCAGTATTTT	CATSVSGGAVNTQYF
.	TRBV7-9	TRBJ2-3	15	TRBD2	TGTGCCTGGGGTAGCGGGAGGTCCGGTACAGATACGCAGTATTTT	CAWGSGRSGTDTQYF
.	TRBV18	TRBJ1-5	14	.	TGTGCCAGCTCACCTCAGGGGTTCAATCAGCCCCAGCATTTT	CASSPQGFNQPQHF
few	TRBV6-6	TRBJ1-1	15	.	TGTGCCAGCAGTTATTCCGACAGGAGGAACACTGAAGCTTTCTTT	CASSYSDRRNTEAFF
.	TRBV25-1	TRBJ1-2	14	TRBD1	TGTGCCAGCAGTTCCGGGACAGGGTTTTATGGCTACACCTTC	CASSSGTGFYGYTF
.	TRBV4-1	TRBJ2-1	16	TRBD2	TGCGCCAGCAGCCAAGTAGGGACTAGCGGGAAGAATGAGCAGTTCTTC	CASSQVGTSGKNEQFF
.	TRBV9	TRBJ1-2	15	.	TGTGCCAGCAGCTACAACCCCGACGGGGTAAAGGGCTACACCTTC	CASSYNPDGVKGYTF
.	TRBV5-1	TRBJ1-2	14	TRBD1	TGCGCCAGCAGCTCGGGACAGGGAGCCTATGGCTACACCTTC	CASSSGQGAYGYTF
once	TRBV5-6	TRBJ1-2	14	.	TGTGCCAGCAGCCCACTGGGGGGGAACTATGGCTACACCTTC	CASSPLGGNYGYTF
.	TRBV12-5	TRBJ2-1	14	.	TGTGCTAGTGGTTCACCCGAGCGGAGCAATGAGCAGTTCTTC	CASGSPERSNEQFF
.	TRBV3-1/TRBV3-2	TRBJ2-1	15	.	TGTGCCAGCAGCCAAGAAGGGCAGGGGTACAATGAGCAGTTCTTC	CASSQEGQGYNEQFF
.	TRBV7-9	TRBJ2-1	19	TRBD2	TGTGCCAGCAGCTTAATGGGACTAGCGGGATGGGTCTCCTACAATGAGCAGTTCTTC	CASSLMGLAGWVSYNEQFF
.	TRBV7-9	TRBJ2-3	15	.	TGTGCCAGCAGCTCCGGGGGATACAGCACAGATACGCAGTATTTT	CASSSGGYSTDTQYF
.	TRBV21-1	TRBJ1-5	15	.	TGTGCCAGCAGACACAGGGACGGCCTGAATCAGCCCCAGCATTTT	CASRHRDGLNQPQHF
.	TRBV5-1	TRBJ2-3	15	.	TGCGCCAGCAGCGGTACGGGGACTAGCACAGATACGCAGTATTTT	CASSGTGTSTDTQYF
.	TRBV6-5	TRBJ2-7	15	TRBD1	TGTGCCAGCAGTTACTACTGGACAGGCCCCTACGAGCAGTACTTC	CASSYYWTGPYEQYF